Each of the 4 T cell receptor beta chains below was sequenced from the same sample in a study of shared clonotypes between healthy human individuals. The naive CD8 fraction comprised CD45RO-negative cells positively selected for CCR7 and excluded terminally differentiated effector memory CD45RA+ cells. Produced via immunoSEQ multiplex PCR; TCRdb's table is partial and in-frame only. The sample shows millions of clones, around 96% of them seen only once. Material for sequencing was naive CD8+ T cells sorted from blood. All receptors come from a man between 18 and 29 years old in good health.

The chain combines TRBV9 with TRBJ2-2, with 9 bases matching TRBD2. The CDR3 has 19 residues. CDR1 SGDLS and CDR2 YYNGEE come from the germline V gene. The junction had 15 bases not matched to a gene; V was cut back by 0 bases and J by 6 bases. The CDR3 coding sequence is TGTGCCAGCAGCGTAGGACAGTCTCGACTAGCGGACGGGGCCGGGGAGCTGTTTTTT. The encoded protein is CASSVGQSRLADGAGELFF.

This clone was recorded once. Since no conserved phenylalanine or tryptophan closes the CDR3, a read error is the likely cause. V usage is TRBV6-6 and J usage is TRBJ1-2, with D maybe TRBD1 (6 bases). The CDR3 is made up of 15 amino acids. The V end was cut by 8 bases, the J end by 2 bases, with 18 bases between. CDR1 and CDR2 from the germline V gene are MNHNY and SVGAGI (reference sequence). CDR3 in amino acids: CASRITGAGNYGYTS. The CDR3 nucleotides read TGTGCCAGCCGAATTACGGGGGCAGGGAACTATGGCTACACCTCC.

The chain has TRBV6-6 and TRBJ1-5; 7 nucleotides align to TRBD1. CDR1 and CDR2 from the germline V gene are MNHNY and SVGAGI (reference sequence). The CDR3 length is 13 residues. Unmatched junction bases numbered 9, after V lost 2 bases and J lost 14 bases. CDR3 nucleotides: TGTGCCAGCAGTTACCCGCGGGACAGCGCGGAGCATTTT. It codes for CASSYPRDSAEHF.

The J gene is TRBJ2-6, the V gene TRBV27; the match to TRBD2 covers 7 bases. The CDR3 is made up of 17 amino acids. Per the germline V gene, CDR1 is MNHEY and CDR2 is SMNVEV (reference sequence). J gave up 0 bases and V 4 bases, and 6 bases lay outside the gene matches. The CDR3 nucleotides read TGTGCCAGCAGTTGGGGGGGGACCTTCTCTGGGGCCAACGTCCTGACTTTC. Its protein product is CASSWGGTFSGANVLTF.